The clone carrying this T cell receptor beta chain was recorded only once. The method was immunoSEQ multiplex PCR; TCRdb's version includes in-frame clones alone and lacks a portion of them. The data contain roughly 300,000 clones, 65% to 90% of them singletons. This sample is part of a study of blood T cell repertoires in COVID-19. From germline, CDR1 is MNHEY and CDR2 SVGAGI. CDR3 length: 14 amino acids. Trimming left V 6 bases short and J 0 bases short, with 11 bases between. Sequenced material: PBMCs or T cells enriched from blood (not recorded which). This clonotype was sampled from a woman between 40 and 50 years old with acute COVID-19. The chain couples TRBV6-5 to TRBJ2-5; a possible D gene is TRBD1 (6 bases). The CDR3 DNA follows: TGTGCCAGCAGCTCGACAGGTTACCAAGAGACCCAGTACTTC. This codes for CASSSTGYQETQYF.